This T cell receptor beta chain was recorded in a study of shared clonotypes between healthy human individuals. Study-wide findings and caveats: Several donors held around 5% of naive CD4 clonotypes in common.

Assay: immunoSEQ multiplex PCR; the TCRdb copy retains only in-frame clones and omits some. The profile shows some 1.1 million clones, around three quarters of them singletons. V dropped 6 bases and J dropped 4; count of bases not matched to a gene: 14. Germline loops: CDR1 MDHEN, CDR2 SYDVKM. The CDR3 loop spans 16 amino acids. On this clone itself: Antigen specificity is unknown.

The sequenced sample was memory CD4+ T cells from PBMCs. Subset of the sample: CD45RA-negative fraction. This sequence joins TRBV28 and TRBJ1-2; TRBD1 aligns across 7 bases. This TCR was recovered from a man between 18 and 35 years old in good health. Some clones in this sample may be carry-over from other donors' samples. CDR3 amino acids: CASSPGPGGVSYGYTF. In DNA, the CDR3 is TGTGCCAGCAGCCCCGGCCCAGGGGGAGTGAGCTATGGCTACACCTTC.